The 9 T cell receptor beta chains listed next were all sequenced from one sample in a study of blood T cell repertoires in COVID-19. This table comes from immunoSEQ multiplex PCR, and its TCRdb copy is limited to in-frame clones, with some not included. The table records some 130,000 clones, around 83% of them present only once. Sequenced material: peripheral blood. The receptor source for this set is a woman aged 45-60 years with acute or convalescent COVID-19.

This chain joins TRBV11-3 and TRBJ2-7; 9 bases agree with TRBD1. J gave up 4 bases and V 5 bases, and 9 bases lay outside the gene matches. The CDR3 consists of 15 residues. In germline, CDR1 is SGHNT, CDR2 YENEEA. CDR3 loop: CASSPTGTGKYEQYF. CDR3 sequence (DNA): TGTGCCAGCAGCCCCACCGGGACAGGGAAATACGAGCAGTACTTC.

The chain has TRBV30 and TRBJ1-2; no firm D call. CDR3 size: 11 residues. Trimming shortened V by 0 bases and J by 4 bases, and 3 bases separated the two germline ends. Germline loops: CDR1 GTSNPN, CDR2 SVGIG (reference sequence). CDR3 sequence: CAWSVSYGYTF. CDR3 bases: TGTGCCTGGAGTGTTAGCTATGGCTACACCTTC.

J is TRBJ1-1 and V is TRBV7-9, with D tentatively TRBD1 (5 bases). Germline-derived CDR1 and CDR2 are SEHNR and FQNEAQ (reference sequence). Trimming took off 2 bases at V and 6 bases at J, with 13 bases between the two ends. The CDR3 has 14 amino acids. The CDR3 spells CASSLPSAGAEAFF. CDR3 DNA sequence: TGTGCCAGCAGCTTACCGAGTGCGGGGGCTGAAGCTTTCTTT.

This chain links TRBV27 with TRBJ2-7; a weak D match, TRBD1 (6 bases). Germline V gene sequence: CDR1 MNHEY, CDR2 SMNVEV (reference sequence). CDR3 length: 16 amino acids. V shed 0 bases and J shed 4 bases, with 16 bases lying between them. Here the CDR3 DNA reads TGTGCCAGCAGTTTATCGCAATCATCAGGGGTATACGAGCAGTACTTC. Translation: CASSLSQSSGVYEQYF.

This chain uses TRBV5-6 with TRBJ1-6, with D unresolved. From germline, CDR1 is SGHDT and CDR2 YYEEEE. V dropped 0 bases and J dropped 10 bases, with 20 bases sitting between them. The CDR3 sequence is 17 residues long. The CDR3 DNA is TGTGCCAGCAGCTTGGGTGAGGTCCGACTCTCGGGATCACCCCTCCACTTT. Its translation: CASSLGEVRLSGSPLHF.

This clone has more than one count but fewer than ten. This rearrangement joins TRBV9 to TRBJ2-3, with a weak D call TRBD2 (6 bases). With 1 base removed from V and 0 bases from J, the gap between germline ends came to 9 bases. The CDR3 has 15 amino acids. Germline CDR1 is SGDLS and CDR2 is YYNGEE. The CDR3 coding sequence is TGTGCCAGCAGCGTAATAGCGGCTAGCACAGATACGCAGTATTTT. Its translation: CASSVIAASTDTQYF.

This chain links TRBV6-4 with TRBJ2-1; possibly TRBD1 for D (6 bases). The CDR3 length is 13 residues. Germline CDR1 and CDR2: MRHNA and SNTAGT. Trimming took 3 bases from V and 7 from J, leaving 10 bases between them. The CDR3 reads CASSEQGSNEQFF. CDR3 in DNA: TGTGCCAGCAGTGAGCAGGGGTCAAATGAGCAGTTCTTC.

As concerns this clone: The same CDR3 can be traced to other DNA sequences in this sample. This rearrangement joins TRBV2 to TRBJ1-4; 9 bases line up with TRBD1. V lost 6 bases, J lost 5 bases, and 4 bases stayed unmatched. Germline V CDR1 and CDR2: SNHLY, FYNNEI. The CDR3 is made up of 14 amino acids. The chain's CDR3 is CASSADRGNEKLFF. CDR3 in DNA: TGTGCCAGCAGCGCAGACAGGGGGAATGAAAAACTGTTTTTT.

The rearrangement uses TRBV7-6 and TRBJ2-3; 11 positions match TRBD2. Trimming took 2 bases from V and 0 from J; bases not matched to a gene: 7. CDR3 length: 18 amino acids. Per the germline V gene, CDR1 is SGHVS and CDR2 is FNYEAQ. In nucleotides, the CDR3 is TGTGCCAGCAGCTTAACTAGCGGGGGAACGCTTAGCACAGATACGCAGTATTTT. Protein: CASSLTSGGTLSTDTQYF.